This T cell receptor beta chain comes out of a study of immune heterogeneity within non-small cell lung tumors. This clonotype was seen more than once but under ten times. As yet, its antigen is unknown. General study points: For local T-cell clonality, the correlation with local tumor mutational burden was moderate but significant (R around 0.35). Individual patients showed largely nonoverlapping sets of high-frequency T-cell receptor beta clonotypes. Identical dominant CDR3 beta clonotypes recurred across tumor sites within a patient, alongside site-unique high-frequency clones.

Bulk tumor genomic DNA constituted the template, at roughly 660 ng per sample. Several biopsies per primary tumor were taken during surgery, spaced as far apart as possible. Patients had untreated, newly diagnosed non-small cell lung cancer and underwent curative surgery. Donors comprised surgical patients with newly diagnosed non-small cell lung cancer, operated on with curative intent. The CDR3 runs to 14 residues. Trimming cost V 4 bases and J 1 base; bases outside gene matches: 3. The germline V gene encodes CDR1 SEHNR and CDR2 FQNEAQ (reference sequence). Amplification of TCR beta CDR3 was performed by multiplex PCR with 32 V and 13 J primers. TCRdb reprocessed the multiplex PCR reads via MiXCR and lists one record per CDR3 protein. The table records about 2,000 distinct CDR3 sequences, roughly 26% of them present only once.

The V gene is TRBV7-9, the J gene TRBJ2-5, with 7 bases that match TRBD1. The receptor comes from a woman aged 55 to 70 with non-small cell lung cancer. Material for sequencing was lung tumor tissue. Here the CDR3 reads CASSSTGSQETQYF. The CDR3 DNA follows: TGTGCCAGCAGCTCGACAGGGTCCCAAGAGACCCAGTACTTC.